The rows below give T cell receptor beta chains drawn from one sample of a study of radiation and T cells in renal cell carcinoma. Assay: immunoSEQ multiplex PCR; the TCRdb copy retains only in-frame clones and omits some. The sample shows approximately 83,000 clones, 85% of them seen only once. The material sequenced was blood, taken from a patient whose treatment included radiotherapy and nephrectomy. Receptors were obtained from a man aged 45-60 years with renal cell carcinoma. Both conserved end residues are part of each CDR3. D genes are given only for firm matches. A clone size is listed for some rows: how often the clone was seen (once, few, many), or a class if it is expanded.

few	TRBV5-1	TRBJ2-7	-	TGCGCCAGCAGCCTGGGACTCCGGGATTACCCCACCGAGCAGTACTTC	CASSLGLRDYPTEQYF
-	TRBV5-6	TRBJ2-7	-	TGTGCCAGCAGCTACCGACCGAGGCAGGGAGGATACGAGCAGTACTTC	CASSYRPRQGGYEQYF
-	TRBV6-1	TRBJ1-5	-	TGTGCCAGCAGTGAAGTAGGAGGGGGCAATCAGCCCCAGCATTTT	CASSEVGGGNQPQHF
-	TRBV30	TRBJ1-2	TRBD1	TGCGCGTATGGGACAGGGTATGGCTACACCTTC	CAYGTGYGYTF
-	TRBV6-7	TRBJ2-7	-	TGTGCCAGCATCCGGGAGCAGTACTTC	CASIREQYF
-	TRBV15	TRBJ1-2	-	TGTGCCACCAGCAGAGGTAGGGAAGTCGGCTATGGCTACACCTTC	CATSRGREVGYGYTF
-	TRBV6-1	TRBJ1-2	-	TGTGCCAGCAGTGAAGTTTGGAAGGGGGGATTAAACTATGGCTACACCTTC	CASSEVWKGGLNYGYTF
-	TRBV7-3	TRBJ1-3	-	TGTGCCAGCAGCTTAAATCCCGGATTATCTGGAAACACCATATATTTT	CASSLNPGLSGNTIYF
-	TRBV6-1	TRBJ1-2	-	TGTGCCAGCAGTGACAAATATGGCTACACCTTC	CASSDKYGYTF
-	TRBV30	TRBJ2-1	-	TGTGCCTGGGGCGGACAGTTCTTC	CAWGGQFF
-	TRBV19	TRBJ2-1	-	TGTGCCAGTAGTCTCACCCTGGGCAATGAGCAGTTCTTC	CASSLTLGNEQFF
-	TRBV27	TRBJ1-1	-	TGTGCCAGCAGTTTAGAACAGTACACTGAAGCTTTCTTT	CASSLEQYTEAFF
-	TRBV19	TRBJ1-1	TRBD1	TGTGCCAGTAGTATGCGGACAGGAGCGTGGACTGAAGCTTTCTTT	CASSMRTGAWTEAFF
-	TRBV27	TRBJ2-7	-	TGTGCCAGCAGTTTATGGGGGGCTCCAGGGTCTAGTTACTTC	CASSLWGAPGSSYF
-	TRBV9	TRBJ1-5	-	TGTGCCAGCAGCGGTGGAAGGGTCAATCAGCCCCAGCATTTT	CASSGGRVNQPQHF
-	TRBV4-3	TRBJ1-4	-	TGCGCCAGCAGCCAAGTACAGGGAAGTGAAAAACTGTTTTTT	CASSQVQGSEKLFF
-	TRBV7-9	TRBJ2-5	-	TGTGCCAGCAGCTCGACTCACCTGGGGGAGACCCAGTACTTC	CASSSTHLGETQYF
-	TRBV6-5	TRBJ2-7	-	TGTGCCAGCAGCCCTGACTATAGGTCCTACGAGCAGTACTTC	CASSPDYRSYEQYF
-	TRBV18	TRBJ2-2	-	TGTGCCAGCTCACCACCTCGGCAGTCGAACACCGGGGAGCTGTTTTTT	CASSPPRQSNTGELFF
-	TRBV29-1	TRBJ2-3	-	TGCAGCGCCTCCGGGGACAACACAGATACGCAGTATTTT	CSASGDNTDTQYF
-	TRBV7-2	TRBJ2-5	TRBD2	TGTGCCAGCAGCTTAGTCAATATAGCGGGGGGGCCGCGCGAGACCCAGTACTTC	CASSLVNIAGGPRETQYF
-	TRBV30	TRBJ1-2	-	TGTGCCTGGACTATGAGAGGAGGCTACACCTTC	CAWTMRGGYTF
-	TRBV29-1	TRBJ2-3	-	TGCAGCGTTGTAGAAGTGGATACGCAGTATTTT	CSVVEVDTQYF
-	TRBV27	TRBJ1-2	-	TGTGCCAGCAGTTTGTTCTGGGGGGGCACCTATGGCTACACCTTC	CASSLFWGGTYGYTF
-	TRBV7-8	TRBJ2-1	-	TGTGCCAGCAGCTTAAGAGCCGTGGGAGGACATCTCTCCTACAATGAGCAGTTCTTC	CASSLRAVGGHLSYNEQFF
-	TRBV6-5	TRBJ2-7	TRBD1	TGTGCCAGCAGAGCCAGGACAGGGTTCCACGAGCAGTACTTC	CASRARTGFHEQYF
-	TRBV11-3	TRBJ2-3	-	TGTGCCAGCAGCCCTTCCGGCTCAGATACGCAGTATTTT	CASSPSGSDTQYF
-	TRBV19	TRBJ2-6	-	TGTGCCAGTAGTCTCTTGCGGGTTTCCGCTGGGGCCAACGTCCTGACTTTC	CASSLLRVSAGANVLTF
-	TRBV5-1	TRBJ2-1	TRBD2	TGCGCCAGCAGTTGGACTAGCGGGCCTTACAATGAGCAGTTCTTC	CASSWTSGPYNEQFF
-	TRBV9	TRBJ2-7	-	TGTGCCAGCAGCGTAGCAACGCAGGGCGAGCAGTACTTC	CASSVATQGEQYF
-	TRBV6-1	TRBJ1-1	TRBD1	TGTGCCAGCAGTGAGCCCGGGACAGGGGTGAAAAAAGCTTTCTTT	CASSEPGTGVKKAFF
-	TRBV11-3	TRBJ2-4	-	TGTGCCAGCAGCCTAACGAGGGGCATTCAGTACTTC	CASSLTRGIQYF
once	TRBV5-1	TRBJ1-5	-	TGCGCCAGCAATATTTGTGGTTGGGGCAATCAGCCCCAGCATTTT	CASNICGWGNQPQHF
-	TRBV6-1	TRBJ1-5	-	TGTGCCAGCAGTGAACAGGCAGTCAATCAGCCCCAGCATTTT	CASSEQAVNQPQHF
-	TRBV5-1	TRBJ2-3	-	TGCGCCAGCAGCTTGGGACAGGTTACAGATACGCAGTATTTT	CASSLGQVTDTQYF
-	TRBV18	TRBJ2-5	TRBD2	TGTGCCAGCTCTACGGGGGGGGCAGAGACCCAGTACTTC	CASSTGGAETQYF
-	TRBV28	TRBJ2-5	-	TGTGCCAGCAGTTGGGGCACAGAGACCCAGTACTTC	CASSWGTETQYF
-	TRBV28	TRBJ1-1	TRBD1	TGTGCCAGCAAGACAGGGGATGATTTGAACACTGAAGCTTTCTTT	CASKTGDDLNTEAFF
-	TRBV5-1	TRBJ1-1	TRBD1	TGCGCCAGCAGCTTTCAGGGGGCAAGCGGCACTGAAGCTTTCTTT	CASSFQGASGTEAFF
-	TRBV28	TRBJ1-5	-	TGTGCCAGCAGTTTAGGGACGGATCAGCCCCAGCATTTT	CASSLGTDQPQHF
-	TRBV5-1	TRBJ1-1	-	TGCGCCAGCAGCTTGTATAGGGACCAGGGCACTGAAGCTTTCTTT	CASSLYRDQGTEAFF
-	TRBV30	TRBJ2-2	-	TGTGCCTGGAGTGTTTGGGGGGGCCCCAGAGCTGCCGGGGAGCTGTTTTTT	CAWSVWGGPRAAGELFF
-	TRBV4-1	TRBJ1-1	-	TGCGCCAGCAGCCGACAACAGGGAGGCACTGAAGCTTTCTTT	CASSRQQGGTEAFF
-	TRBV10-1	TRBJ2-1	-	TGCGCCAGTGGGGTCAGAGATGGTGAGCAGTTCTTC	CASGVRDGEQFF
once	TRBV13	TRBJ1-4	TRBD1	TGTGCCAGCAGCTTAGGTCGAGGGGGCGTTGAAAAACTGTTTTTT	CASSLGRGGVEKLFF
-	TRBV5-1	TRBJ2-2	-	TGCGCCAGCAGCTTGCTCCAGTCCACCGGGGAGCTGTTTTTT	CASSLLQSTGELFF
few	TRBV28	TRBJ2-3	-	TGTGCCAGCAGTTTAAGGGCAGGCACAGATACGCAGTATTTT	CASSLRAGTDTQYF